A single sample gave rise to the 7 T cell receptor beta chains below, sequenced in a study of shared clonotypes between healthy human individuals. This table comes from immunoSEQ multiplex PCR, and its TCRdb copy is limited to in-frame clones, with some not included. The sample records under 850,000 clones, over 60% being singletons. The specimen sequenced was memory CD4+ T cells sorted from blood. Documented subset: CD45RA-negative fraction. The source is a woman aged 30 to 39 in good health.

J is TRBJ1-5 and V is TRBV2; D is ambiguous. The CDR3 is 12 amino acids. V was clipped by 6 bases and J by 7 bases, with 10 bases between them. Looked up from germline, CDR1 is SNHLY and CDR2 is FYNNEI. DNA of the CDR3: TGTGCCAGCAGAGGAGGGAGACAGCCCCAGCATTTT. Translation gives CASRGGRQPQHF.

This clone occurred once. The chain has TRBV7-2 and TRBJ1-1; D might be TRBD1 (6 bases). This CDR3 region has 13 residues. Between the trimmed V and J ends, which lost 1 base and 10 bases, there was a span of 13 bases. Germline CDR1 and CDR2: SGHTA and FQGNSA. CDR3 sequence: CASSLEGGGRAFF. In DNA form, the CDR3 reads TGTGCCAGCAGCTTAGAGGGGGGAGGCCGAGCTTTCTTT. The full variable domain, its missing parts supplied by reference TRBV7-2 and TRBJ1-1, is GAGVSQSPSNKVTEKGKDVELRCDPISGHTALYWYRQSLGQGLEFLIYFQGNSAPDKSGLPSDRFSAERTGGSVSTLTIQRTQQEDSAVYLCASSLEGGGRAFFGQGTRLTVV.

This clone was picked up one time. The chain recombines TRBV5-1 with TRBJ2-7, with TRBD1 identical over 8 bases. The ends lost 4 bases at V and 2 bases at J; junction bases unmatched: 5. The CDR3 totals 14 residues. Germline loops: CDR1 SGHRS, CDR2 YFSETQ. CDR3 bases: TGCGCCAGCAGCCAGACGACAGGGGCCTACGAGCAGTACTTC. It specifies CASSQTTGAYEQYF.

This chain joins TRBV18 and TRBJ1-2; D call uncertain. Germline V CDR1 and CDR2: KGHSH, LQKENI. The V gene lost 1 base and the J gene lost 5 bases, with 14 bases spanning the gap. There are 15 residues in the CDR3. The CDR3 DNA sequence: TGTGCCAGCTCACCACGATCGCAGGCCAATTATGGCTACACCTTC. It codes for CASSPRSQANYGYTF.

This chain connects TRBV2 to TRBJ2-1; TRBD2 aligns across 10 bases. This CDR3 has 15 amino acids. With 6 bases clipped from V and 5 bases from J, the junction kept 7 bases outside the gene matches. CDR1 is SNHLY, CDR2 FYNNEI, per germline. The CDR3 DNA sequence: TGTGCCAGCAGCCCCCTAGCGGGAGTTAACAATGAGCAGTTCTTC. Translation gives CASSPLAGVNNEQFF.

This clone is a singleton in its sample. This rearrangement joins TRBV28 to TRBJ1-2; D is undetermined. The germline V gene encodes CDR1 MDHEN and CDR2 SYDVKM. V lost 10 bases, J lost 5 bases, and 8 bases lay in between. The CDR3 is 10 amino acids. The CDR3 loop reads CATSLYGYTF. In DNA, the CDR3 is TGTGCCACCTCTTTATATGGCTACACCTTC.

V and J are TRBV7-2 and TRBJ1-5, with 7 nucleotides matching TRBD1. The length of the CDR3 is 14 residues. Germline V gene lookup returns CDR1 SGHTA and CDR2 FQGNSA. V trimming: 4 bases; J trimming: 4 bases; junction bases outside the gene matches: 4. The CDR3 loop is CASSSAGGNQPQHF. For the CDR3, the DNA is TGTGCCAGCAGCTCAGCAGGGGGGAATCAGCCCCAGCATTTT.